This is a list of T cell receptor beta chains from one sample in a study of blood T cell repertoires in COVID-19. Sequencing was performed with immunoSEQ multiplex PCR; in TCRdb, only in-frame clones are kept and a portion is missing. The data contain under 9,500 clones, approximately 86% of them singletons. Sequenced input: peripheral blood. Every receptor here comes from a human donor in a cohort sampled during active COVID-19. The CDR3 runs from the conserved cysteine through the conserved F or W. Each record gives: V gene, J gene, clone size, D gene, CDR3 protein, CDR3 DNA. D genes are given only for firm matches. Clone size, where shown, is once, few, many, or a class for clones that have expanded.

>TRBV9|TRBJ2-7|NA|NA
CASSVADTSYEQYF
TGTGCCAGCAGCGTAGCGGACACCTCCTACGAGCAGTACTTC
>TRBV28|TRBJ1-5|NA|NA
CASSRIGTPSNQPQHF
TGTGCCAGCAGTCGAATCGGGACACCTAGCAATCAGCCCCAGCATTTT
>TRBV4-2|TRBJ1-6|NA|NA
CASSQETGADSPLHF
TGTGCCAGCAGCCAAGAGACAGGAGCGGATTCACCCCTCCACTTT
>TRBV27|TRBJ1-2|NA|NA
CASSPTGKWYYGYTF
TGTGCCAGCAGTCCCACAGGGAAATGGTACTATGGCTACACCTTC
>TRBV7-9|TRBJ2-7|NA|NA
CATRARQRNEQYF
TGTGCCACCCGCGCGCGACAGAGGAACGAGCAGTACTTC
>TRBV7-2|TRBJ2-5|NA|TRBD2
CASSLAGGAGTQYF
TGTGCCAGCAGCTTAGCGGGAGGGGCCGGGACCCAGTACTTC
>TRBV7-9|TRBJ1-6|few|NA
CASSLDGPNSPLHF
TGTGCCAGCAGCTTAGACGGTCCTAATTCACCCCTCCACTTT
>TRBV15|TRBJ2-4|NA|TRBD1
CATSRVSISGTGEWVAKNIQYF
TGTGCCACCAGCAGGGTATCGATTTCCGGGACAGGGGAATGGGTTGCCAAAAACATTCAGTACTTC
>TRBV2|TRBJ1-5|NA|TRBD1
CASSGTGGNQPQHF
TGTGCCAGCAGCGGGACAGGCGGCAATCAGCCCCAGCATTTT
>TRBV28|TRBJ1-5|few|NA
CASSLVLRGFQPQHF
TGTGCCAGCAGTTTAGTTCTACGGGGTTTTCAGCCCCAGCATTTT
>TRBV25-1|TRBJ2-5|NA|TRBD1
CASSERGLRETQYF
TGTGCCAGCAGTGAGAGGGGGCTGCGAGAGACCCAGTACTTC
>TRBV7-9|TRBJ2-1|NA|TRBD2
CASSFLAGGLNEQFF
TGTGCCAGCAGCTTCCTAGCGGGAGGGCTCAATGAGCAGTTCTTC
>TRBV7-2|TRBJ1-4|NA|NA
CASSLDHSNEKLFF
TGTGCCAGCAGCTTAGACCACAGTAATGAAAAACTGTTTTTT
>TRBV19|TRBJ2-7|NA|TRBD2
CASSTPFLRERDEQYF
TGTGCCAGTAGTACCCCGTTTTTGCGGGAGAGGGACGAGCAGTACTTC
>TRBV2|TRBJ2-2|NA|TRBD2
CAIRRAGGLNAGELFF
TGTGCCATCCGCCGGGCGGGAGGCCTGAACGCCGGGGAGCTGTTTTTT
>TRBV27|TRBJ2-1|NA|NA
CASSLSFQGYNEQFF
TGTGCCAGCAGTTTATCGTTTCAGGGGTACAATGAGCAGTTCTTC
>TRBV7-8|TRBJ2-7|NA|NA
CASSPGGRHLYEQYF
TGTGCCAGCAGCCCTGGGGGGAGGCATCTCTACGAGCAGTACTTC
>TRBV3-1/TRBV3-2|TRBJ1-1|NA|NA
CASSPQQVGNTEAFF
TGTGCCAGCAGCCCCCAACAGGTGGGGAACACTGAAGCTTTCTTT
>TRBV28|TRBJ2-3|NA|TRBD2
CASSPPSGRDTDTQYF
TGTGCCAGCAGTCCCCCTAGCGGGAGGGACACAGATACGCAGTATTTT
>TRBV19|TRBJ1-2|NA|NA
CASSFTGTLYGYTF
TGTGCCAGTAGTTTTACCGGGACACTCTATGGCTACACCTTC
>TRBV7-9|TRBJ2-7|NA|NA
CASSFTDEQYF
TGTGCCAGCAGCTTTACGGACGAGCAGTACTTC
>TRBV28|TRBJ2-3|NA|TRBD2
CASSLTLAEATDTQYF
TGTGCCAGCAGTTTAACCCTAGCGGAGGCCACAGATACGCAGTATTTT
>TRBV5-1|TRBJ2-7|NA|TRBD2
CASSLHPTIGGSLKDEQYF
TGCGCCAGCAGCTTACATCCGACTATCGGCGGGAGTTTAAAGGACGAGCAGTACTTC
>TRBV3-1/TRBV3-2|TRBJ2-6|NA|TRBD1
CASSPRDSLYSGANVLTF
TGTGCCAGCAGCCCCCGGGACAGTTTATACTCTGGGGCCAACGTCCTGACTTTC
>TRBV11-3|TRBJ2-1|NA|TRBD1
CASSLRTGPYNEQFF
TGTGCCAGCAGCTTGAGGACAGGCCCCTACAATGAGCAGTTCTTC
>TRBV7-2|TRBJ2-3|once|NA
CASRSSVTQYF
TGTGCCAGCCGCTCTAGCGTTACGCAGTATTTT
>TRBV7-9|TRBJ2-1|NA|NA
CASSQRLEQFF
TGTGCCAGCAGCCAGAGACTAGAGCAGTTCTTC
>TRBV6-6|TRBJ2-1|NA|NA
CASSLPLPYNEQFF
TGTGCCAGCAGCCTACCTTTACCCTACAATGAGCAGTTCTTC
>TRBV9|TRBJ2-7|NA|NA
CASSVAGTFYEQYF
TGTGCCAGCAGCGTAGCAGGGACTTTCTACGAGCAGTACTTC
>TRBV7-2|TRBJ1-2|NA|TRBD1
CASSWGQGEIGYTF
TGTGCCAGCAGCTGGGGACAGGGGGAGATTGGCTACACCTTC
>TRBV7-8|TRBJ2-7|NA|TRBD1
CASSGTVLSSYEQYF
TGTGCCAGCAGCGGGACAGTCCTTTCCTCCTACGAGCAGTACTTC
>TRBV3-1/TRBV3-2|TRBJ2-7|NA|TRBD2
CASSPTSGSSYEQYF
TGTGCCAGCAGCCCAACTAGCGGGAGCTCCTACGAGCAGTACTTC